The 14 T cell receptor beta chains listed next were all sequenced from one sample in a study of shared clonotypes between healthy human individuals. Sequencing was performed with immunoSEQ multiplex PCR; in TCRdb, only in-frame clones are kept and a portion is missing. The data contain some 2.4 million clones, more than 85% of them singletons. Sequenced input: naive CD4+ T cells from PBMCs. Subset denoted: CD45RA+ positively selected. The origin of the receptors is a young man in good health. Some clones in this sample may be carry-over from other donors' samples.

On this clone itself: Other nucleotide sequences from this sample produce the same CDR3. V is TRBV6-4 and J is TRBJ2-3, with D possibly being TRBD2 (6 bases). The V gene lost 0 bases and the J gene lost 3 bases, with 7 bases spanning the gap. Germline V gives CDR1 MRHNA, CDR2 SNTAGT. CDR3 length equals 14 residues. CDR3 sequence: CASSDSGGTDTQYF. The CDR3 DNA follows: TGTGCCAGCAGTGACTCGGGGGGTACAGATACGCAGTATTTT.

CDR3 sequence reads: CASSLRAGTQFF. DNA of the CDR3: TGTGCCAGCAGCTTAAGAGCGGGGACCCAGTTCTTC. The chain employs TRBV7-2 and TRBJ2-1, with 7 positions matching TRBD2. The CDR3 is 12 residues long. V lost 2 bases and J lost 13; bases outside the gene matches: 5. CDR1 is SGHTA, CDR2 FQGNSA, per germline. Combining the CDR3 with reference TRBV7-2 and TRBJ2-1 gives the whole variable domain GAGVSQSPSNKVTEKGKDVELRCDPISGHTALYWYRQSLGQGLEFLIYFQGNSAPDKSGLPSDRFSAERTGGSVSTLTIQRTQQEDSAVYLCASSLRAGTQFFGPGTRLTVL.

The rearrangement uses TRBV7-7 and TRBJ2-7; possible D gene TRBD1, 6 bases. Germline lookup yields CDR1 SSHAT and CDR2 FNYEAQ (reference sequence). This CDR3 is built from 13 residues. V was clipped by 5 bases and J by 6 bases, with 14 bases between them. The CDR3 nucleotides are TGTGCCAGCAGCCAAACAGGGTTAGGCGAGCAGTACTTC. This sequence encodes CASSQTGLGEQYF.

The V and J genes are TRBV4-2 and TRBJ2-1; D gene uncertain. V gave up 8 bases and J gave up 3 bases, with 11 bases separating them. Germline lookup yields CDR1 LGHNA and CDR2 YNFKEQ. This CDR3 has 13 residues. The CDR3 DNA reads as TGTGCCAGCCGAAGTTCGGGCTACAATGAGCAGTTCTTC. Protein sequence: CASRSSGYNEQFF.

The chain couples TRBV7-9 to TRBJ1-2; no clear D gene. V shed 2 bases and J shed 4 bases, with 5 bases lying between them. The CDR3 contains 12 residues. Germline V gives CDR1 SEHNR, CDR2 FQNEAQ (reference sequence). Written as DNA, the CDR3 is TGTGCCAGCAGCTTATTAATCTATGGCTACACCTTC. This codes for CASSLLIYGYTF.

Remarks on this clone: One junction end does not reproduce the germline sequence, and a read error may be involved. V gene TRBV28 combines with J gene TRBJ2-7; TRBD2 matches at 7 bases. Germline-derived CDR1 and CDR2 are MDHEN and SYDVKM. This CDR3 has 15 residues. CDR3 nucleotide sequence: TGTGCCAGCAGTCCATTTATGGGGTTGATGGGGGGGAATCGCTTC. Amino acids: CASSPFMGLMGGNRF. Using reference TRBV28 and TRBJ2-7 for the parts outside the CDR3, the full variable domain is DVKVTQSSRYLVKRTGEKVFLECVQDMDHENMFWYRQDPGLGLRLIYFSYDVKMKEKGDIPEGYSVSREKKERFSLILESASTNQTSMYLCASSPFMGLMGGNRFGPGTRLTVT.

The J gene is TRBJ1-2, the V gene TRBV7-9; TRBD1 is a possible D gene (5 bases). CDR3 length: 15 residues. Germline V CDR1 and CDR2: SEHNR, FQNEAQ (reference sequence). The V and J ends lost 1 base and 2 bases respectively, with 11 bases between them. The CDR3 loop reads CASSLGMGRNYGYTF. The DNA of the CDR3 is TGTGCCAGCAGCTTAGGAATGGGACGGAACTATGGCTACACCTTC.

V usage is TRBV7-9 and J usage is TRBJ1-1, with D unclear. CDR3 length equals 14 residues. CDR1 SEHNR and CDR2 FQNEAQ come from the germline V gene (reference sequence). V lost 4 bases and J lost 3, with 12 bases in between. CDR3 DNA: TGTGCCAGCAGCTATCGGGGTGAGGACACTGAAGCTTTCTTT. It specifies CASSYRGEDTEAFF.

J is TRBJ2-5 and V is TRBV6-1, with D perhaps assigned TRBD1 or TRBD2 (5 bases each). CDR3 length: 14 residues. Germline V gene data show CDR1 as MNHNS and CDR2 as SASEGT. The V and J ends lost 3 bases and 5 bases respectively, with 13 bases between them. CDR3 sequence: CASSEPTRGETQYF. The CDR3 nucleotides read TGTGCCAGCAGTGAGCCCACTAGGGGTGAGACCCAGTACTTC.

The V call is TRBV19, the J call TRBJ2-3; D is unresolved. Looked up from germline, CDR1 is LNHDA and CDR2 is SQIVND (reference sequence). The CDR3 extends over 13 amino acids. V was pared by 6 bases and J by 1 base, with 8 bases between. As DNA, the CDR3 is TGTGCCAGTAGAGAATCTGGCACAGATACGCAGTATTTT. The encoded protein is CASRESGTDTQYF.

The CDR3 spells CASSPGPPGRELFF. In DNA form, the CDR3 reads TGCGCCAGCAGCCCCGGGCCTCCTGGCCGGGAGCTGTTTTTT. The chain recombines TRBV5-1 with TRBJ2-2; D gene unclear. The CDR3 has 14 amino acids. V dropped 4 bases and J dropped 9 bases, with 16 bases sitting between them. Germline V gene data show CDR1 as SGHRS and CDR2 as YFSETQ.

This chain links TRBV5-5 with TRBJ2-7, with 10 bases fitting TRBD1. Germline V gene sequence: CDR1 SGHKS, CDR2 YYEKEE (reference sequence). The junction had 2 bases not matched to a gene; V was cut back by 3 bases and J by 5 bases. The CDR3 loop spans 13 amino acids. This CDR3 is CASSYGTGDEQYF. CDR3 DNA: TGTGCCAGCAGCTATGGGACAGGGGACGAGCAGTACTTC.

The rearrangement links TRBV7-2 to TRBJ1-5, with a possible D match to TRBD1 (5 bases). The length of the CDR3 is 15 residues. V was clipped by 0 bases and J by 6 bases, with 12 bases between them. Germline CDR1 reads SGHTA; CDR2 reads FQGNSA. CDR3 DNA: TGTGCCAGCAGCTTAGCCGACAGCCTTCCTCAGCCCCAGCATTTT. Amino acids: CASSLADSLPQPQHF.

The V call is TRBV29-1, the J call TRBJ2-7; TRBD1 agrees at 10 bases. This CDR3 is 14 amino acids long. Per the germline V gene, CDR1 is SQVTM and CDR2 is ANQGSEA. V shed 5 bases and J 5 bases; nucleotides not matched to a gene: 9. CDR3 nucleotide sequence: TGCAGCGTTCGTTTAGGGACAGGGGTCGACGAGCAGTACTTC. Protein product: CSVRLGTGVDEQYF.